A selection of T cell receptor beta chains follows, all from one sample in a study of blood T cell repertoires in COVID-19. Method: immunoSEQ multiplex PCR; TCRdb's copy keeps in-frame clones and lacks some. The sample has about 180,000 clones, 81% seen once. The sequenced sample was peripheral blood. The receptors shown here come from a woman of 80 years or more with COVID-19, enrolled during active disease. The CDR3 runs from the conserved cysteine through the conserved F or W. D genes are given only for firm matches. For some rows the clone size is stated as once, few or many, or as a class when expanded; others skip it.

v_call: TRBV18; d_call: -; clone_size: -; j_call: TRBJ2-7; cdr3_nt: TGTGCCAGCTCACCGAGGCTCCGGAGCTCCTACGAGCAGTACTTC; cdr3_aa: CASSPRLRSSYEQYF
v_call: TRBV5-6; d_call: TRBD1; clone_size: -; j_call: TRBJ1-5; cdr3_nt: TGTGCCAGCAGCAGGGGACAGGGGGGAGGGGATCAGCCCCAGCATTTT; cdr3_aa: CASSRGQGGGDQPQHF
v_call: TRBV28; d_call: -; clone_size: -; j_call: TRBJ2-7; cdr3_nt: TGTGCCACTTCAGGGGACTATTTCTCCTACGAGCAGTACTTC; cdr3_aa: CATSGDYFSYEQYF
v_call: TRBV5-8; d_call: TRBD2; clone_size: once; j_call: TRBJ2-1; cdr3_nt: TGTGCCAGCAGCTCTCGAGCTCTGGGACTAGCGGGAGACTACAATGAGCAGTTCTTC; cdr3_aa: CASSSRALGLAGDYNEQFF
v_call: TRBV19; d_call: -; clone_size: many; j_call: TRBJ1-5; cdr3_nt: TGTGCCAGTAGTATCGGACACCCATATAGCAATCAGCCCCAGCATTTT; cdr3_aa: CASSIGHPYSNQPQHF
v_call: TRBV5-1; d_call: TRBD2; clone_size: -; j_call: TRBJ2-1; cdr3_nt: TGCGCCAGCAGCTTGGCCCCCGCGGGGGCCTACAATGAGCAGTTCTTC; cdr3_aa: CASSLAPAGAYNEQFF
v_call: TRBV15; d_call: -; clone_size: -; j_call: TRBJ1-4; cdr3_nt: TGTGCCACCAGCAGAGAGTGGGGGGATGAAAAACTGTTTTTT; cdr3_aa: CATSREWGDEKLFF
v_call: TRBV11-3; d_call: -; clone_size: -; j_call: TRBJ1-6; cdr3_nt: TGTGCCAGCAGCTTACCTATAAATTCACCCCTCCACTTT; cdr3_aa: CASSLPINSPLHF
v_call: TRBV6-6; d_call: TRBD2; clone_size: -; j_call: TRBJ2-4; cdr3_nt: TGTACCAGCAGTAACCGGGAGGGTGCAAACATTCAGTACTTC; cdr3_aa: CTSSNREGANIQYF
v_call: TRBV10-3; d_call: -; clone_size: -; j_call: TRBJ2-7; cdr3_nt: TGTGCCATCAGTGAGTCGATTAGCGGCTCCTACGAGCAGTACTTC; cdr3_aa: CAISESISGSYEQYF
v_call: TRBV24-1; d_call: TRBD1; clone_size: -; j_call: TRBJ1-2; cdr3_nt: TGTGCCACCAGCCACGGACAGGGTAATGGCTACACCTTC; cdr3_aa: CATSHGQGNGYTF
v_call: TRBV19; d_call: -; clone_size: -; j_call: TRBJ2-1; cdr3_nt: TGTGCCAGTACTTGGGGGGAGGCCTACAATGAGCAGTTCTTC; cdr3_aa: CASTWGEAYNEQFF
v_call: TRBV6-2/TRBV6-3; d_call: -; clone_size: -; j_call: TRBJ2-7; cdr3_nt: TGTGCCAGCAGCCTAGCCGTATCCTACGAGCAGTACTTC; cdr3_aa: CASSLAVSYEQYF
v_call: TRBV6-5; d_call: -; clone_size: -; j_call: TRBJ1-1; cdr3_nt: TGTGCCACTGGACCCCTGCAGGGCACTGAAGCTTTCTTT; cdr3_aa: CATGPLQGTEAFF
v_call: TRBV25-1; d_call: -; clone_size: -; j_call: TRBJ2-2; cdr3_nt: TGTGCCAGCAGTGACAGGGTTGACACCGGGGAGCTGTTTTTT; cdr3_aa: CASSDRVDTGELFF
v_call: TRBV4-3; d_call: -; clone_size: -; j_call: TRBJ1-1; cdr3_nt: TGCGCCAGCAGCGCACAGGGAAGGACTGAAGCTTTCTTT; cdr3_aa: CASSAQGRTEAFF
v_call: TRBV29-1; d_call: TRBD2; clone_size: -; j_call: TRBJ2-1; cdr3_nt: TGCAGCGTTGTTCAGCGGGAGGACTACAATGAGCAGTTCTTC; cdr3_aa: CSVVQREDYNEQFF
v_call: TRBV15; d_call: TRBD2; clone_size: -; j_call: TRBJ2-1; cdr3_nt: TGTGCCACCAGCAGACTAGCGGGAGACAATGAGCAGTTCTTC; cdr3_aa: CATSRLAGDNEQFF
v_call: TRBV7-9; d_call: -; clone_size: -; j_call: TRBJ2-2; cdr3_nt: TGTGCCAGCAGCGCTGGGCCCGGGGAGCTGTTTTTT; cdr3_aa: CASSAGPGELFF
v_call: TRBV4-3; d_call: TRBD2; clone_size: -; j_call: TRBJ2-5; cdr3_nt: TGCGCCAGCAGCCTCTCGACTAGCGGGGGGGGAGAGACCCAGTACTTC; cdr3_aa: CASSLSTSGGGETQYF
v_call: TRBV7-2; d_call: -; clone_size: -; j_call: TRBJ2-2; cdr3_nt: TGTGCCAGCAGCGTCGGGTGGACCGGGGAGCTGTTTTTT; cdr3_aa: CASSVGWTGELFF
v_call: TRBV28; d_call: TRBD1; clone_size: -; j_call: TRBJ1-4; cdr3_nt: TGTGCCAGCAGGATTACAGGGGGCACTAATGAAAAACTGTTTTTT; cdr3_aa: CASRITGGTNEKLFF
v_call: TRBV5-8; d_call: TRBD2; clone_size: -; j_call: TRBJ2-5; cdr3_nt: TGTGCCAGCAGCGACTGGACTAGCGGGAGCCCCCAAGAGACCCAGTACTTC; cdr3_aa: CASSDWTSGSPQETQYF
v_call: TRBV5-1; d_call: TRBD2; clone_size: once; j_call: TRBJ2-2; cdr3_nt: TGCGCCAGCAGCTTGGGTCTAGCGGGAAACACCGGGGAGCTGTTTTTT; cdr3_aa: CASSLGLAGNTGELFF
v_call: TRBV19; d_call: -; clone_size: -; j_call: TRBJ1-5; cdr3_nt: TGTGCCAGTAGTATAGACAGTTCGTATCAGCCCCAGCATTTT; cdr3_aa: CASSIDSSYQPQHF
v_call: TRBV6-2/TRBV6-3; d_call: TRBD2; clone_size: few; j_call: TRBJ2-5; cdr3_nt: TGTGCCAGCAGCCGCCCGTCGAGGGGAGGGTCGGAGACCCAGTACTTC; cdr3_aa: CASSRPSRGGSETQYF
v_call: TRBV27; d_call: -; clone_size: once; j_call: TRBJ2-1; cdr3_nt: TGTGCCAGCAGTTTGGCGGGAAACAATGAGCAGTTCTTC; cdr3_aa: CASSLAGNNEQFF
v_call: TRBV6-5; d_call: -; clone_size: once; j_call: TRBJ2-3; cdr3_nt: TGTGCCAGCAGGCGAGGGAGCGGGGATACGCAGTATTTT; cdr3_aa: CASRRGSGDTQYF
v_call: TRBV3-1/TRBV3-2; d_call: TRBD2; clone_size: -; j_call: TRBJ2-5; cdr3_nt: TGTGCCAGCAGCCGCGGGACTAGCGGGGGAGAGACCCAGTACTTC; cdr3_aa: CASSRGTSGGETQYF
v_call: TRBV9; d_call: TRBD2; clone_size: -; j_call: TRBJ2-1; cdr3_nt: TGTGCCAGCAGCGTAGACCCCCCGGCGGGAGGCTCCTACAATGAGCAGTTCTTC; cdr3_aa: CASSVDPPAGGSYNEQFF
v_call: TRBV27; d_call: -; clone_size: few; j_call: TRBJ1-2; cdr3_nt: TGTGCCAGCAGTCCAAGACAGGCTACTAACTATGGCTACACCTTC; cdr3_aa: CASSPRQATNYGYTF
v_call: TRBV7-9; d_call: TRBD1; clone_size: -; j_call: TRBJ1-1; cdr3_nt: TGTGCCAGCAGCCCAAAACAGGGGCCGAACACTGAAGCTTTCTTT; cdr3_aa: CASSPKQGPNTEAFF
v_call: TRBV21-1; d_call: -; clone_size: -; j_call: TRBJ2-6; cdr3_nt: TGTGCCAGCAGCAGGCGACAGTTCAACTCTGGGGCCAACGTCCTGACTTTC; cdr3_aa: CASSRRQFNSGANVLTF
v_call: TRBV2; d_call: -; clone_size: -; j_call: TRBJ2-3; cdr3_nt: TGTGCCAGCAGTGACGGTGGGAGCGGCACAGATACGCAGTATTTT; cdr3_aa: CASSDGGSGTDTQYF
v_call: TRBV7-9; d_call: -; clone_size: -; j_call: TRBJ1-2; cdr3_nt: TGTGCCAGCAGCCCTACAGGGTTGGGAGGCTACACCTTC; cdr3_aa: CASSPTGLGGYTF
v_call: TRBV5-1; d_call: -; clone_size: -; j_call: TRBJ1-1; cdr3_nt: TGCGCCAGCAGTCGGACCGGGGACACTGAAGCTTTCTTT; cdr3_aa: CASSRTGDTEAFF
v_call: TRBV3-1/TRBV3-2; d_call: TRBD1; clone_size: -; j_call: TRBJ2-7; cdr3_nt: TGTGCCAGCAGCCAAGATAAGGGGACAGGGCCCTACGAGCAGTACTTC; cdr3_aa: CASSQDKGTGPYEQYF
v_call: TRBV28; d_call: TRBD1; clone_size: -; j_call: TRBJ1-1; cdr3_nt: TGTGCCAGCAGTTTGGGTGGGACAGGGGGACTGAACACTGAAGCTTTCTTT; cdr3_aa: CASSLGGTGGLNTEAFF
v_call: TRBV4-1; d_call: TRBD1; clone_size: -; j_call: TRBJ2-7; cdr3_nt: TGCGCCAGCAGCCTACGACAGGGGGCGGGTTACGAGCAGTACTTC; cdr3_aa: CASSLRQGAGYEQYF
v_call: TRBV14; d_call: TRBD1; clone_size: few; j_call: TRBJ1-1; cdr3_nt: TGTGCCAGCAGCCAAGGGACAGGGGGCTTGAACACTGAAGCTTTCTTT; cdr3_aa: CASSQGTGGLNTEAFF
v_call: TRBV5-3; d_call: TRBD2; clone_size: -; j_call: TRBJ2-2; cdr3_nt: TGTGCCAGAAGCCGATTCCTAGCGGGGGAGAACACCGGGGAGCTGTTTTTT; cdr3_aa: CARSRFLAGENTGELFF
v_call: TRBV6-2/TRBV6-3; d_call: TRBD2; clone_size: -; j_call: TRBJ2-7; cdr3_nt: TGTGCCAGCAGTTTTGGACTAGCGGGGCTCTTATACTCCTACGAGCAGTACTTC; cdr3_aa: CASSFGLAGLLYSYEQYF
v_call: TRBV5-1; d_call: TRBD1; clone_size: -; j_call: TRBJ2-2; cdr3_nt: TGCGCCAGCAGCCCCCACCGGGACAGGACGACCGGGGAGCTGTTTTTT; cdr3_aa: CASSPHRDRTTGELFF
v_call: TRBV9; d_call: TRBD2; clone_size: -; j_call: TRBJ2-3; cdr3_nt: TGTGCCAGCAGCGTCGGACTAGCGGGGGGGCCGGATACGCAGTATTTT; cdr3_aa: CASSVGLAGGPDTQYF
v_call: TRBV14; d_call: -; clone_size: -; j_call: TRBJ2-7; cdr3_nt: TGTGCCAGCAGCCAACTGGGAGTGAGCTACGAGCAGTACTTC; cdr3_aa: CASSQLGVSYEQYF
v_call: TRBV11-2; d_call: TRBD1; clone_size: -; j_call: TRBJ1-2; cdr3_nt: TGTGCCAGCAGCTTAGTCAGGACAGGGGGCGGCTACACCTTC; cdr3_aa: CASSLVRTGGGYTF
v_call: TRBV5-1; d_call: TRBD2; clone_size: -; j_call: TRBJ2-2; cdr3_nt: TGCGCCAGCAGCTCTTACAGCGGGGGGGCGAACACCGGGGAGCTGTTTTTT; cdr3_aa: CASSSYSGGANTGELFF
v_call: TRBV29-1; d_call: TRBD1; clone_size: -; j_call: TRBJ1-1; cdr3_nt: TGCAGCGTGCGACAGGGAGGAACTGAAGCTTTCTTT; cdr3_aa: CSVRQGGTEAFF
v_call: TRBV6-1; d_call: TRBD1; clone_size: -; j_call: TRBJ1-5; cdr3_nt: TGTGCCAGCAGTGAAGATAGACAGGGATACAATCAGCCCCAGCATTTT; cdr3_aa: CASSEDRQGYNQPQHF
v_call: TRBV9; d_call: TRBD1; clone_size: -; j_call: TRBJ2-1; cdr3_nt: TGTGCCAGCAGCCTCATTAGGCGACAGGGGGCTTGTAATGAGCAGTTCTTC; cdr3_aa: CASSLIRRQGACNEQFF
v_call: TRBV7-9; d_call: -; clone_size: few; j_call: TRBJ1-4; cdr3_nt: TGTGCCAGCAGCATAATTCCAGGACAGTATGAAAAACTGTTTTTT; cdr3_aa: CASSIIPGQYEKLFF
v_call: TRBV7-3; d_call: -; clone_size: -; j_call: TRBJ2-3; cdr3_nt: TGTGCCAGCAGCTTAGGTGGACTCCACACAGATACGCAGTATTTT; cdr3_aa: CASSLGGLHTDTQYF
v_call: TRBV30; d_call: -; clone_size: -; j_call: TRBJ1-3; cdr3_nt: TGTGCCTGCCCCAAGCCCGGGAAACTAGGAAACACCATATATTTT; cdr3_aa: CACPKPGKLGNTIYF